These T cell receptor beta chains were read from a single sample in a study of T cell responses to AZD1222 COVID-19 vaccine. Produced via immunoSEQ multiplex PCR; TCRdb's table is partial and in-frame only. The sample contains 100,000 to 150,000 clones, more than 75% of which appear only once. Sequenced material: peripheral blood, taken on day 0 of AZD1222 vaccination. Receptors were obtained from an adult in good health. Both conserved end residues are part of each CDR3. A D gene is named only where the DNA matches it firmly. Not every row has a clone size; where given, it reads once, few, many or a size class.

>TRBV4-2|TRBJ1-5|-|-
TGTGCCAGCAGCCAAGATGTTTCAGGGAGCGGCAATCAGCCCCAGCATTTT
CASSQDVSGSGNQPQHF
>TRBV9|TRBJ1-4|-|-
TGTGCCAGCAGCGTAGAGGAGGGGGATCGGGAAAAACTGTTTTTT
CASSVEEGDREKLFF
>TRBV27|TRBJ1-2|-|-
TGTGCCAGCAGTTTTGGGGGGGGTTACTATGGCTACACCTTC
CASSFGGGYYGYTF
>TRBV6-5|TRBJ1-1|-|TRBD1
TGTGCCAGCACTTCGGGACAGGGGGACACTGAAGCTTTCTTT
CASTSGQGDTEAFF
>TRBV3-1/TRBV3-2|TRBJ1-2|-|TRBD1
TGTGCCAGCAGCGGACAGGTCCTCTATGGCTACACCTTC
CASSGQVLYGYTF
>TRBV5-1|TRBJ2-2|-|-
TGCGCCAGCAGCTTGGGGCCCACCGGGGAGCTGTTTTTT
CASSLGPTGELFF
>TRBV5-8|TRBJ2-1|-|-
TGTGCCAGCAGCCCTGACGGCCTCTCCTACAATGAGCAGTTCTTC
CASSPDGLSYNEQFF
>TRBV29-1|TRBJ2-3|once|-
TGCAGCGTTGGGGGGGGCCAAGCAGATACGCAGTATTTT
CSVGGGQADTQYF
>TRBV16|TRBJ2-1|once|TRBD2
TGTGCCAGCAGCGGACTAGCGAGTAGCTCCTACAATGAGCAGTTCTTC
CASSGLASSSYNEQFF
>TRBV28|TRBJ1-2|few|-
TGTGCCAGCAGTCCAGTCCTCTATGGCTACACCTTC
CASSPVLYGYTF
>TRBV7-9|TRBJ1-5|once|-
TGTGCCAGCGGGAGCAATCAGCCCCAGCATTTT
CASGSNQPQHF
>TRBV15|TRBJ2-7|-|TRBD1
TGTGCCACCAGCAGAGAACAGGGGGCTCGGAGCGAGCAGTACTTC
CATSREQGARSEQYF
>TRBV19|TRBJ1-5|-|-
TGTGCCAGTAGTGAAAACGGGGGAAATCAGCCCCAGCATTTT
CASSENGGNQPQHF
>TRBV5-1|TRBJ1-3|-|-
TGCGCCAGCAGCTTGAGCCCGGACAGTGGCTCTGGAAACACCATATATTTT
CASSLSPDSGSGNTIYF
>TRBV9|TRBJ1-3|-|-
TGTGCCAGCAGCCCCCCAGGGCCGGGAAACACCATATATTTT
CASSPPGPGNTIYF
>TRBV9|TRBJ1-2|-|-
TGTGCCAGCAGCGTAGACACTAACTATGGCTACACCTTC
CASSVDTNYGYTF
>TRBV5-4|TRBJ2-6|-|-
TGTGCCAGCAGCACGGTCAGTTCTGGGGCCAACGTCCTGACTTTC
CASSTVSSGANVLTF
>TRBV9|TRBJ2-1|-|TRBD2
TGTGCCAGCAGCCTAGGGACTAGCGGCAATGAGCAGTTCTTC
CASSLGTSGNEQFF
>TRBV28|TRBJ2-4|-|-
TGTGCCAGCAGTTTAGGACAAGGTTTAGCCAAAAACATTCAGTACTTC
CASSLGQGLAKNIQYF
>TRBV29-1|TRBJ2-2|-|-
TGCAGCGTTCGGACAGGGAGGGACACCGGGGAGCTGTTTTTT
CSVRTGRDTGELFF
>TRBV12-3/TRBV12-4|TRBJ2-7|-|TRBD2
TGTGCCAGCAGTTTGGGAGGGTCCTACGAGCAGTACTTC
CASSLGGSYEQYF
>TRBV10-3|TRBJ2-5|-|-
TGTGCCATCAGTGAGTCGTGGCTACCGCAAGAGACCCAGTACTTC
CAISESWLPQETQYF
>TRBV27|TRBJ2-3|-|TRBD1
TGTGCCAGTTCCCAGGGGGCGGATACGCAGTATTTT
CASSQGADTQYF
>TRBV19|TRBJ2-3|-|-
TGTGCCAGTAGTACCCTTTCTACAGATACGCAGTATTTT
CASSTLSTDTQYF
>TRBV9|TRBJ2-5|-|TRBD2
TGTGCCAGCAGCGTCGCTAGCGGGAGGGTGGAGACCCAGTACTTC
CASSVASGRVETQYF
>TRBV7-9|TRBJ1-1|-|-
TGTGCCAGCAGCCCGGGGGCGGTCACTGAAGCTTTCTTT
CASSPGAVTEAFF
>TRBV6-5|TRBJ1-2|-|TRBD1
TGTGCCAGCAGCCGGGACAGGGGTGGCTATGGCTACACCTTC
CASSRDRGGYGYTF
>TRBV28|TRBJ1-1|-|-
TGTGCCAGCAGGGAGGGAAACACTGAAGCTTTCTTT
CASREGNTEAFF
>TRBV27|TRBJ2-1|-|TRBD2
TGTGCCAGCAGTCCTAAGACTAGCGGGATGGTTGAGCAGTTCTTC
CASSPKTSGMVEQFF
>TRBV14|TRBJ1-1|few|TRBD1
TGTGCCAGCAGCCGCCACCTGGGACAGGGGGACGGCGCTTTCTTT
CASSRHLGQGDGAFF
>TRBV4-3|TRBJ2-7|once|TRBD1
TGCGCCAGCAGCCAGCATGAGTCCGGGACAGGGAACTACGAGCAGTACTTC
CASSQHESGTGNYEQYF
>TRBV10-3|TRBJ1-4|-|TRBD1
TGTGCCATCAGATCCGACAGGGAAGGCGAAAAACTGTTTTTT
CAIRSDREGEKLFF
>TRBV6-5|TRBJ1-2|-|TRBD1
TGTGCCAGCAGTTACTCGCCAGGGGGTGGCTACACCTTC
CASSYSPGGGYTF
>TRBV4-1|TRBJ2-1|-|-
TGCGCCAGCAGGTATGAGGGGGGGTACAATGAGCAGTTCTTC
CASRYEGGYNEQFF
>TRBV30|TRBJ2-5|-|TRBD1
TGTGCCTGGAAGGGGACAGGACCGCAAGAGACCCAGTACTTC
CAWKGTGPQETQYF
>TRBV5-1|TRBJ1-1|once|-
TGCGCCAGCAGCGAGGGGGGAGGCAATATGAACACTGAAGCTTTCTTT
CASSEGGGNMNTEAFF
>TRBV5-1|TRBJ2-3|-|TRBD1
TGCGCCAGCAGCTTGCTTAGGGGGCAAGGAGATACGCAGTATTTT
CASSLLRGQGDTQYF
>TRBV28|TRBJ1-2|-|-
TGTGCCAGCACCAATTACCCCAGCCGTAACTATGGCTACACCTTC
CASTNYPSRNYGYTF
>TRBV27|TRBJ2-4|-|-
TGTGCCAGCAGTTTGTCTGCCAAAAACATTCAGTACTTC
CASSLSAKNIQYF
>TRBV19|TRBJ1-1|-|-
TGTGCCAGTACCCAACGGCGGGGGAGGGTGGGAAAAACTGGGGCTGAAGCTTTCTTT
CASTQRRGRVGKTGAEAFF
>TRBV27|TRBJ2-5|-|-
TGTGCCAGCAGCCCACGGGCCCCCGGGACAACTCAAGAGACCCAGTACTTC
CASSPRAPGTTQETQYF
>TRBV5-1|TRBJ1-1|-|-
TGCGCCAGCAGCCTCGGGACATCGAACACTGAAGCTTTCTTT
CASSLGTSNTEAFF